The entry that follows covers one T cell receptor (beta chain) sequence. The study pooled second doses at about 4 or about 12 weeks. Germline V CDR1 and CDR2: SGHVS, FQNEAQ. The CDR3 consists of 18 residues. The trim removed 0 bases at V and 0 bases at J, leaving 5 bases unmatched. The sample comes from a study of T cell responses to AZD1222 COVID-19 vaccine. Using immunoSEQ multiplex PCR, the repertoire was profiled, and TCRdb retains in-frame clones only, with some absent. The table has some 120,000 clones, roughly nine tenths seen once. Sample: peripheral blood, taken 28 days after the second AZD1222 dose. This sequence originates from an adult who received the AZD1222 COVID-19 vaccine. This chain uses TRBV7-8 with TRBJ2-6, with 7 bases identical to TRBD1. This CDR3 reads CASSLAKQGNSGANVLTF. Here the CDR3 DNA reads TGTGCCAGCAGCTTAGCGAAACAGGGGAACTCTGGGGCCAACGTCCTGACTTTC.